This TCR beta chain is drawn from a study of T cell responses to AZD1222 COVID-19 vaccine. CDR3 length: 16 residues. CDR1 is SGHVS, CDR2 FQNEAQ, per germline. The trim removed 5 bases at V and 0 bases at J, leaving 6 bases unmatched. Study conclusions and caveats: Clonal diversity was possibly underestimated, and the donors were mostly white British, with more females.

Sequencing was performed with immunoSEQ multiplex PCR; in TCRdb, only in-frame clones are kept and a portion is missing. The sample comprises 150,000 to 200,000 clones, approximately 88% of which are singletons, and 1.6% rests with the top ten. Of note for this clone: Its antigen is as yet unknown.

The material sequenced was peripheral blood, taken on day 0 of AZD1222 vaccination. The receptor was isolated from an adult in good health. The chain uses TRBV7-8 and TRBJ2-2, with 7 bases identical to TRBD2. The CDR3 here is CASSRSGAPNTGELFF. CDR3 DNA: TGTGCCAGCAGCAGGAGCGGGGCCCCGAACACCGGGGAGCTGTTTTTT.